A single sample gave rise to the 25 T cell receptor beta chains below, sequenced in a study of blood T cell repertoires in COVID-19. Clones were read by immunoSEQ multiplex PCR, and TCRdb kept only the in-frame ones, dropping some. The table lists about 160,000 clones, approximately 91% of them singletons, with about 2% in the top ten. The sequencing sample was made of peripheral blood. Receptors originate from a man between 18 and 29 years old with acute or convalescent COVID-19.

The V and J genes are TRBV10-2 and TRBJ1-3, with D uncertain. Germline values: CDR1 WSHSY, CDR2 SAAADI. The CDR3 contains 11 residues. Between the trimmed V and J ends, which lost 4 bases and 16 bases, there was a span of 14 bases. The DNA of the CDR3 is TGCGCCAGCAGTGTTGCCCAGGCGTGGTATTTT. It specifies CASSVAQAWYF.

The chain uses TRBV2 and TRBJ2-7; 7 bases map to TRBD1. Germline loops: CDR1 SNHLY, CDR2 FYNNEI. V gave up 5 bases and J gave up 1 base; unmatched junction bases: 8. This CDR3 has 15 residues. CDR3 residues: CASSRTGVGSYEQYF. CDR3 in DNA: TGTGCCAGCAGTCGAACAGGGGTTGGGTCCTACGAGCAGTACTTC.

J is TRBJ1-3 and V is TRBV11-2; 8 nucleotides line up with TRBD1. This CDR3 has 16 residues. Germline lookup yields CDR1 SGHAT and CDR2 FQNNGV. V shed 1 base and J 4 bases; nucleotides not matched to a gene: 6. The CDR3 region has the DNA TGTGCCAGCAGCTTAGGGATGGACAGGGACGGAAACACCATATATTTT. Protein sequence: CASSLGMDRDGNTIYF.

This chain links TRBV4-2 with TRBJ1-1; weak D call: TRBD1 (6 bases). The V end lost 4 bases, the J end lost 5 bases, and 14 bases lay between the germline ends. Per germline, CDR1 LGHNA and CDR2 YNFKEQ. This CDR3 contains 14 residues. Written as DNA, the CDR3 is TGTGCCAGCAGCCCTACGGACAGCTTTACTGAAGCTTTCTTT. This translates into CASSPTDSFTEAFF.

Regarding this clone: Other DNA sequences in this sample translate to the same CDR3. The V gene is TRBV5-1, the J gene TRBJ1-1; tentatively, D is TRBD1 (6 bases). Deletions cut 0 bases from V and 5 bases from J, with 8 bases between. Germline V lookup: CDR1 SGHRS, CDR2 YFSETQ. This CDR3 region has 13 residues. The CDR3 DNA reads as TGCGCCAGCAGCTTGGATCAGGGGACTGAAGCTTTCTTT. This gives the protein CASSLDQGTEAFF.

The chain links TRBV12-3 or TRBV12-4 to TRBJ1-6; D call uncertain. V lost 5 bases and J 9 bases, leaving 8 bases between the germline ends. The CDR3 has 12 residues. CDR3 nucleotides: TGTGCCAGCAGTCCACGGGGTTCACCCCTCCACTTT. Its protein product is CASSPRGSPLHF.

The gene calls are TRBV20-1 and TRBJ1-2; D is unclear. Trimming cost V 3 bases and J 4 bases, with 15 bases left between them. Germline assignment: CDR1 DFQATT and CDR2 SNEGSKA (reference sequence). There are 14 residues in the CDR3. CDR3 nucleotides: TGCAGTGCTAGTGGGCACACCGGAGCCTATGGCTACACCTTC. Its protein is CSASGHTGAYGYTF.

This chain joins TRBV5-1 and TRBJ2-3; TRBD2 matches 8 bases. The junction had 7 bases not matched to a gene; V was cut back by 4 bases and J by 0 bases. Germline V lookup: CDR1 SGHRS, CDR2 YFSETQ. The CDR3 consists of 16 residues. The CDR3 loop reads CASSLRLAPSTDTQYF. The CDR3 coding sequence is TGCGCCAGCAGCCTCAGACTAGCGCCTAGCACAGATACGCAGTATTTT.

In DNA form, the CDR3 reads TGTGCCAGCAGCCAAAACGACTTCTCTGGAAACACCATATATTTT. It translates to CASSQNDFSGNTIYF. The chain uses TRBV3-1 (or the pseudogene TRBV3-2) and TRBJ1-3, with no clear D. The V end lost 2 bases, the J end lost 0 bases, and 8 bases lay between the germline ends. This CDR3 region has 15 residues. Germline V gene data show CDR1 as LGHDT and CDR2 as YNNKEL (reference sequence).

The chain employs TRBV5-8 and TRBJ2-1; 10 bases map to TRBD2. CDR1 SGHTS and CDR2 YDEGEE come from the germline V gene. Trimming cost V 4 bases and J 0 bases; bases outside gene matches: 1. This CDR3 is built from 15 residues. The CDR3, as DNA: TGTGCCAGCAGCGGACTAGCGGACTCCTACAATGAGCAGTTCTTC. Its translation is CASSGLADSYNEQFF.

V and J are TRBV2 and TRBJ1-2, with 8 nucleotides matching TRBD1. Germline V gives CDR1 SNHLY, CDR2 FYNNEI. J gave up 8 bases and V 1 base, and 6 bases lay outside the gene matches. The CDR3 contains 14 residues. This CDR3 is CASSEGQGRGGYTF. The CDR3 region has the DNA TGTGCCAGCAGTGAAGGACAGGGGAGGGGAGGCTACACCTTC.

This clone was detected only once. V and J are TRBV6-5 and TRBJ1-2; the D is unclear. Germline V gene lookup returns CDR1 MNHEY and CDR2 SVGAGI. V was trimmed by 2 bases and J by 4 bases, leaving 8 bases between them. CDR3 length: 13 amino acids. CDR3 sequence (DNA): TGTGCCAGCAGTTACAGGACTTCCTATGGCTACACCTTC. This codes for CASSYRTSYGYTF.

This chain links TRBV19 with TRBJ1-1; weak D call: TRBD1 (5 bases). This CDR3 spans 17 amino acids. Trimming cost V 7 bases and J 0 bases, with 21 bases left between them. Germline CDR1 reads LNHDA; CDR2 reads SQIVND (reference sequence). In nucleotides, the CDR3 is TGTGCCAGTACCCCGGGGGGTGGGGCTTTTTTGAACACTGAAGCTTTCTTT. Translation gives CASTPGGGAFLNTEAFF.

This sequence joins TRBV21-1 and TRBJ2-7; the D call in the table, TRBD1, was not verified against the DNA. TRBV21-1 is a pseudogene segment. CDR3 length equals 15 residues. The CDR3 sequence is CARRFEGTGNYEQYF. The CDR3 DNA reads TGTGCCAGAAGGTTCGAAGGGACAGGGAACTACGAGCAGTACTTC.

A note on this clone: Additional DNA sequences in this sample encode the identical CDR3. This chain links TRBV7-9 with TRBJ2-7, with TRBD2 matching over 7 bases. Per the germline V gene, CDR1 is SEHNR and CDR2 is FQNEAQ (reference sequence). Trimming cost V 0 bases and J 5 bases; bases outside gene matches: 1. This CDR3 region has 13 residues. CDR3 in amino acids: CASSLAGGDEQYF. CDR3 DNA: TGTGCCAGCAGCTTAGCGGGAGGGGACGAGCAGTACTTC.

The V gene is TRBV30, the J gene TRBJ1-3, with TRBD1 as a possible D gene (6 bases). CDR3 length: 14 residues. Looked up from germline, CDR1 is GTSNPN and CDR2 is SVGIG (reference sequence). The germline V and J ends were trimmed by 2 bases and 0 bases, with 8 bases remaining between them. The CDR3 loop is CAWSRTASGNTIYF. CDR3 nucleotide sequence: TGTGCCTGGAGTCGGACAGCCTCTGGAAACACCATATATTTT.

V is TRBV12-3 or TRBV12-4 and J is TRBJ2-1; TRBD1 matches at 7 bases. The trim removed 6 bases at V and 10 bases at J, leaving 3 bases unmatched. The CDR3 extends over 11 amino acids. The CDR3 spells CASRTGDEQFF. The CDR3 nucleotides are TGTGCCAGCAGAACAGGGGACGAGCAGTTCTTC.

The V call is TRBV9, the J call TRBJ1-3; D not resolved. Germline V gene sequence: CDR1 SGDLS, CDR2 YYNGEE. The V and J ends lost 0 bases and 0 bases respectively, with 10 bases between them. This CDR3 region has 16 residues. CDR3 protein: CASSVEASNSGNTIYF. The CDR3 region has the DNA TGTGCCAGCAGCGTAGAAGCTTCCAACTCTGGAAACACCATATATTTT.

The V and J genes are TRBV30 and TRBJ1-1, with D possibly matching TRBD1 (5 bases). Trimming stripped 8 bases from V and 1 base from J, with 20 bases between. CDR1 is GTSNPN and CDR2 is SVGIG in the germline V gene (reference sequence). The CDR3 runs to 15 residues. The CDR3 loop reads CAQRTSGDGNTEAFF. CDR3 bases: TGTGCCCAAAGGACGTCGGGGGACGGGAACACTGAAGCTTTCTTT. The full variable domain, in which reference TRBV30 and TRBJ1-1 provide the parts outside the CDR3, is SQTIHQWPATLVQPVGSPLSLECTVEGTSNPNLYWYRQAAGRGLQLLFYSVGIGQISSEVPQNLSASRPQDRQFILSSKKLLLSDSGFYLCAQRTSGDGNTEAFFGQGTRLTVV.

The rearrangement links TRBV19 to TRBJ1-4; D gene uncertain. Germline-derived CDR1 and CDR2 are LNHDA and SQIVND (reference sequence). The CDR3 spans 14 residues. The V end was cut by 6 bases, the J end by 7 bases, with 15 bases between. As DNA, the CDR3 is TGTGCCAGTAGGGGAACTGCGGCGGGTGAAAAACTGTTTTTT. Translation: CASRGTAAGEKLFF.

The chain carries TRBV7-8 and TRBJ2-7, with 9 bases matching TRBD2. The trim removed 10 bases at V and 4 bases at J, leaving 11 bases unmatched. This CDR3 contains 14 residues. Per germline, CDR1 SGHVS and CDR2 FQNEAQ. CDR3 sequence reads: CATTVGTSSYEQYF. In nucleotides, the CDR3 is TGTGCCACCACCGTCGGGACTAGCAGTTACGAGCAGTACTTC.

This chain connects TRBV19 to TRBJ1-2, with D possibly being TRBD1 (5 bases). CDR1 is LNHDA and CDR2 is SQIVND in the germline V gene (reference sequence). CDR3 length: 13 amino acids. V was clipped by 7 bases and J by 2 bases, with 11 bases between them. CDR3 protein: CASMGGTNYGYTF. The CDR3 DNA reads TGTGCCAGTATGGGGGGGACGAACTATGGCTACACCTTC.

V and J are TRBV29-1 and TRBJ1-2; TRBD1 matches at 8 bases. V shed 6 bases and J 6 bases; nucleotides not matched to a gene: 9. The CDR3 sequence is 13 residues long. Per germline, CDR1 SQVTM and CDR2 ANQGSEA. CDR3 coding DNA: TGCAGCGTGGCCAAACAGGGGGGGAATGGCTACACCTTC. Translated, it gives CSVAKQGGNGYTF.

The chain uses TRBV4-2 and TRBJ1-3, with unresolved D. The V gene lost 1 base and the J gene lost 4 bases, with 8 bases spanning the gap. CDR3 size: 14 residues. Germline CDR1 LGHNA, CDR2 YNFKEQ. CDR3 protein: CASSQGTVGNTIYF. For the CDR3, the DNA is TGTGCCAGCAGCCAAGGGACTGTGGGAAACACCATATATTTT.

This chain connects TRBV7-9 to TRBJ1-2; 11 nucleotides line up with TRBD1. The germline V gene encodes CDR1 SEHNR and CDR2 FQNEAQ (reference sequence). V trimming: 7 bases; J trimming: 5 bases; junction bases outside the gene matches: 12. The CDR3 spans 16 residues. The chain's CDR3 is CASTDQDRGLGYGYTF. CDR3 coding DNA: TGTGCCAGCACCGATCAGGACAGGGGGCTAGGGTATGGCTACACCTTC.